The rows below give T cell receptor beta chains drawn from one sample of a study of T cells in Graves' hyperthyroidism and ophthalmopathy. TCRdb reprocessed the multiplex PCR reads with MiXCR, giving one entry per CDR3 protein. The sample includes 490,000 or so distinct CDR3 sequences, approximately 22% of them seen just once. The sequenced sample consisted of blood. The receptors here all came from a woman aged 70 to 79 with Graves' ophthalmopathy. CDR3s include the opening cysteine and the closing phenylalanine or tryptophan. A D gene is named only where the DNA matches it firmly. The size field is filled for only some rows; it gives once, few, many or a size class.

j_gene,abundance,v_gene,d_gene,CDR3aa,CDR3nt
TRBJ2-7,many,TRBV12-3/TRBV12-4,.,CASSLGSAQPSYEQYF,TGTGCCAGCAGTTTAGGGTCAGCTCAACCCTCCTACGAGCAGTACTTC
TRBJ2-7,.,TRBV7-6,.,CASSSSSVEQYF,TGTGCCAGCAGCTCTAGCTCGGTCGAGCAGTACTTC
TRBJ2-7,many,TRBV6-1,TRBD2,CASRIDGLAGWGIGEQYF,TGTGCCAGCAGGATCGACGGACTAGCGGGCTGGGGCATTGGCGAGCAGTACTTC
TRBJ1-5,many,TRBV28,TRBD1,CASSLSTGGNNQPQHF,TGTGCCAGCAGTTTATCGACAGGGGGCAACAATCAGCCCCAGCATTTT
TRBJ2-4,.,TRBV19,.,CAGGRGGEAKNIQYF,TGTGCCGGGGGAAGAGGGGGGGAAGCCAAAAACATTCAGTACTTC
TRBJ1-5,many,TRBV2,TRBD1,CASSFQGAGSNQPQHF,TGTGCCAGCAGTTTTCAGGGGGCCGGGAGTAATCAGCCCCAGCATTTT
TRBJ2-3,.,TRBV20-1,TRBD2,CSAGGLAGSDTQYF,TGCAGTGCTGGGGGACTAGCGGGATCAGATACGCAGTATTTT
TRBJ2-7,.,TRBV7-9,TRBD2,CASSLGGAGASHEQYF,TGTGCCAGCAGCTTAGGTGGAGCGGGAGCTTCTCACGAGCAGTACTTC
TRBJ1-2,many,TRBV27,TRBD1,CASSRIGTGEYGYTF,TGTGCCAGCAGTAGAATCGGGACAGGGGAATATGGCTACACCTTC
TRBJ2-1,.,TRBV20-1,.,CSARGQLGESYNEQFF,TGCAGTGCTAGGGGACAACTGGGGGAGTCCTACAATGAGCAGTTCTTC
TRBJ2-7,.,TRBV20-1,TRBD1,CSAPRTGENEQYF,TGCAGTGCCCCACGGACAGGGGAGAACGAGCAGTACTTC
TRBJ2-1,many,TRBV28,TRBD2,CASSSNRIAGGPDEQFF,TGTGCCAGCAGTTCCAACCGGATAGCGGGAGGGCCAGATGAGCAGTTCTTC
TRBJ2-1,few,TRBV6-2/TRBV6-3,TRBD2,CASSYELAGVSEQFF,TGTGCCAGCAGTTACGAACTAGCGGGAGTTTCTGAGCAGTTCTTC
TRBJ2-7,few,TRBV11-2,.,CASSSLGVGEQYF,TGTGCCAGCAGCTCCCTCGGGGTTGGCGAGCAGTACTTC
TRBJ2-1,.,TRBV11-2,.,CASSPPATFNNEQFF,TGTGCCAGCTCACCACCGGCGACTTTCAACAATGAGCAGTTCTTC
TRBJ1-4,many,TRBV28,TRBD1,CASKSGGTGDEKLFF,TGTGCCAGCAAATCGGGAGGGACAGGGGATGAAAAACTGTTTTTT
TRBJ2-3,few,TRBV15,.,CATSRDRYTQYF,TGTGCCACCAGCAGAGATCGGTATACGCAGTATTTT
TRBJ2-3,few,TRBV20-1,.,CSVSGGDTQYF,TGCAGTGTTTCCGGGGGAGATACGCAGTATTTT
TRBJ1-1,many,TRBV3-1,TRBD1,CASSPDRARGAFF,TGTGCCAGCAGCCCTGACAGGGCCAGAGGAGCTTTCTTT
TRBJ2-2,.,TRBV9,TRBD2,CASSPDWAGGRANTGELFF,TGTGCCAGCAGCCCAGACTGGGCGGGAGGCCGGGCGAACACCGGGGAGCTGTTTTTT
TRBJ1-2,.,TRBV28,.,CASSFYRDGYTF,TGTGCCAGCAGTTTCTACAGGGATGGCTACACCTTC
TRBJ2-2,.,TRBV5-1,TRBD1,CASSLVQGAAGELFF,TGCGCCAGCAGCTTGGTCCAGGGGGCAGCCGGGGAGCTGTTTTTT
TRBJ2-7,few,TRBV28,TRBD1,CASSSHRGLSSYEQYF,TGTGCCAGCAGTTCCCACAGGGGTCTTAGCTCCTACGAGCAGTACTTC
TRBJ1-5,.,TRBV2,TRBD1,CASSTGTGTNQPQHF,TGTGCCAGCTCCACCGGGACAGGGACTAATCAGCCCCAGCATTTT
TRBJ1-1,few,TRBV19,.,CASKNGQRNTEAFF,TGTGCCAGTAAAAACGGACAGAGGAACACTGAAGCTTTCTTT
TRBJ1-5,.,TRBV6-2/TRBV6-3,.,CASTPFEPQHF,TGTGCCAGCACCCCTTTTGAGCCCCAGCATTTT
TRBJ2-7,many,TRBV27,.,CASSLMGRPYRYEQYF,TGTGCCAGCAGTTTAATGGGTCGGCCGTATCGTTACGAGCAGTACTTC
TRBJ2-1,few,TRBV6-9,TRBD2,CASSYGLAGENEQFF,TGTGCCAGCAGTTACGGTCTAGCGGGAGAGAATGAGCAGTTCTTC
TRBJ1-2,.,TRBV19,.,CASSISPGLGYGYTF,TGTGCCAGTAGTATAAGCCCGGGCCTGGGTTATGGCTACACCTTC